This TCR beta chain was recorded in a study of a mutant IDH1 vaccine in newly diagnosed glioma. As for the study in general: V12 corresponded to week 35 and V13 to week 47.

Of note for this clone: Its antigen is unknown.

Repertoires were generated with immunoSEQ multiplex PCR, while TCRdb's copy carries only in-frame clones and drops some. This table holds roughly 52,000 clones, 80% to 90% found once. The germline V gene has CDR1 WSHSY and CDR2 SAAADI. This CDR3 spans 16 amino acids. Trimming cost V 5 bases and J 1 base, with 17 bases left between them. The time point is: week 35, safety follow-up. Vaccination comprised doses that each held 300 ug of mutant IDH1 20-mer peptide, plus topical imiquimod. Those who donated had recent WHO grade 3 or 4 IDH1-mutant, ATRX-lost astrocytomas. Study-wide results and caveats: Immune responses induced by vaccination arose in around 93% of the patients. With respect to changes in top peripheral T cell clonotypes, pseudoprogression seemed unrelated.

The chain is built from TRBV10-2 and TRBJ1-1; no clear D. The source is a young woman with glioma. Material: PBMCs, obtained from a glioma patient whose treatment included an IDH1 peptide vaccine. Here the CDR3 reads CASSSFGQRWNTEAFF. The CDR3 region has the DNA TGCGCCAGCAGTTCATTTGGCCAGAGGTGGAACACTGAAGCTTTCTTT.